A selection of T cell receptor beta chains follows, all from one sample in a study of shared clonotypes between healthy human individuals. Clones were read by immunoSEQ multiplex PCR, and TCRdb kept only the in-frame ones, dropping some. The sample records fewer than 3 million clones, less than 95% being singletons. The sequencing sample was made of naive CD4+ T cells from PBMCs. These receptors all come from a man between 18 and 29 years old in good health. Some clones in this sample may be carry-over from other donors' samples. The CDR3 runs from the conserved cysteine through the conserved F or W. D genes are given only for firm matches. Rows may omit the clone size; those that give it use once, few, many or a size class.

size: .
J: TRBJ1-1
V: TRBV6-1
D: TRBD1
CDR3: CASSVQGGNTEAFF
DNA: TGTGCCAGCAGCGTTCAGGGGGGGAACACTGAAGCTTTCTTT

size: .
J: TRBJ2-3
V: TRBV5-6
D: TRBD2
CDR3: CASSLLRPSGIGTDTQYF
DNA: TGTGCCAGCAGCTTGTTGAGACCCAGCGGGATCGGCACAGATACGCAGTATTTT

size: .
J: TRBJ2-6
V: TRBV15
D: TRBD1
CDR3: CATSEDRTGANVLTF
DNA: TGTGCCACCAGCGAGGACAGGACTGGGGCCAACGTCCTGACTTTC

size: .
J: TRBJ2-1
V: TRBV2
D: .
CDR3: CASRRWGNEQFF
DNA: TGTGCCAGCAGGAGATGGGGGAATGAGCAGTTCTTC

size: .
J: TRBJ2-7
V: TRBV6-1
D: .
CDR3: CASSEGGVEQYF
DNA: TGTGCCAGCAGTGAAGGGGGAGTCGAGCAGTACTTC

size: .
J: TRBJ2-7
V: TRBV5-1
D: .
CDR3: CASSLRPQATRSISYEQYF
DNA: TGCGCCAGCAGCTTGAGGCCGCAGGCTACGCGGTCGATCTCCTACGAGCAGTACTTC

size: .
J: TRBJ2-2
V: TRBV10-3
D: TRBD2
CDR3: CAIRVAIAGATLGELFF
DNA: TGTGCCATCCGCGTGGCGATAGCGGGAGCTACGTTGGGGGAGCTGTTTTTT

size: .
J: TRBJ2-5
V: TRBV7-6
D: .
CDR3: CASSLAAGQGGKETQYF
DNA: TGTGCCAGCAGCTTAGCTGCAGGACAGGGAGGGAAAGAGACCCAGTACTTC

size: .
J: TRBJ1-1
V: TRBV9
D: .
CDR3: CASSPRGAEAFF
DNA: TGTGCCAGCAGCCCGCGGGGGGCTGAAGCTTTCTTT

size: .
J: TRBJ1-3
V: TRBV28
D: TRBD1
CDR3: CASGQGDGNTIYF
DNA: TGTGCCAGCGGACAGGGCGACGGAAACACCATATATTTT

size: .
J: TRBJ2-7
V: TRBV5-4
D: .
CDR3: CASSSTLAGRSYEQYF
DNA: TGTGCCAGCAGCTCCACCTTGGCAGGGCGATCCTACGAGCAGTACTTC

size: .
J: TRBJ2-5
V: TRBV7-8
D: .
CDR3: CASSPRSGGQETQYF
DNA: TGTGCCAGCAGCCCAAGGAGTGGCGGCCAAGAGACCCAGTACTTC

size: .
J: TRBJ2-1
V: TRBV5-1
D: .
CDR3: CASSFAEGGHNEQFF
DNA: TGCGCCAGCAGCTTTGCGGAGGGGGGGCACAATGAGCAGTTCTTC

size: .
J: TRBJ2-2
V: TRBV20-1
D: .
CDR3: CSALVTGELFF
DNA: TGCAGTGCCCTTGTCACCGGGGAGCTGTTTTTT

size: .
J: TRBJ1-2
V: TRBV6-5
D: .
CDR3: CASSALAYGYTF
DNA: TGTGCCAGTTCAGCTCTGGCCTATGGCTACACCTTC

size: .
J: TRBJ2-7
V: TRBV28
D: .
CDR3: CASSMEKQYF
DNA: TGTGCCAGCAGTATGGAGAAGCAGTACTTC

size: .
J: TRBJ2-7
V: TRBV5-1
D: .
CDR3: CASSLGTVTYEQYF
DNA: TGCGCCAGCAGCTTGGGTACAGTAACCTACGAGCAGTACTTC

size: .
J: TRBJ2-1
V: TRBV6-5
D: TRBD2
CDR3: CASSSFGTSGYNEQFF
DNA: TGTGCCAGCAGTTCCTTTGGGACTAGCGGTTACAATGAGCAGTTCTTC

size: .
J: TRBJ2-2
V: TRBV7-8
D: .
CDR3: CASSLRDTGELFF
DNA: TGTGCCAGCAGCTTACGGGATACCGGGGAGCTGTTTTTT

size: .
J: TRBJ2-7
V: TRBV4-1
D: TRBD2
CDR3: CASSPTQAGGRIHEQYF
DNA: TGCGCCAGCAGCCCCACCCAGGCGGGAGGCCGTATTCACGAGCAGTACTTC

size: .
J: TRBJ1-5
V: TRBV6-1
D: .
CDR3: CASSEGGSIGFRTGYSNQPQHF
DNA: TGTGCCAGCAGTGAAGGCGGGTCCATTGGGTTTCGGACTGGTTATAGCAATCAGCCCCAGCATTTT

size: .
J: TRBJ2-5
V: TRBV27
D: TRBD2
CDR3: CASSPTSGGRETQYF
DNA: TGTGCCAGCAGCCCGACTAGCGGAGGCCGGGAGACCCAGTACTTC

size: .
J: TRBJ1-1
V: TRBV25-1
D: .
CDR3: CASSVLADNTEAFF
DNA: TGTGCCAGCAGTGTATTGGCAGACAACACTGAAGCTTTCTTT

size: .
J: TRBJ2-7
V: TRBV30
D: TRBD1
CDR3: CAWSDQTGAIEYEQYF
DNA: TGTGCCTGGAGTGACCAGACAGGGGCGATAGAGTACGAGCAGTACTTC

size: .
J: TRBJ2-3
V: TRBV11-2
D: .
CDR3: CASSLQRERTDTQYF
DNA: TGTGCCAGCAGCTTACAGAGGGAGCGCACAGATACGCAGTATTTT

size: few
J: TRBJ1-1
V: TRBV5-1
D: .
CDR3: CASSLAVNTEAFF
DNA: TGCGCCAGCAGCTTGGCAGTGAACACTGAAGCTTTCTTT

size: .
J: TRBJ1-2
V: TRBV19
D: .
CDR3: CASSLGVRGSYGYTF
DNA: TGTGCCAGTAGTTTGGGAGTCCGGGGCTCCTATGGCTACACCTTC

size: .
J: TRBJ1-5
V: TRBV7-9
D: TRBD1
CDR3: CASSHRDRVGNQPQHF
DNA: TGTGCCAGCAGCCATCGGGACAGGGTAGGCAATCAGCCCCAGCATTTT

size: .
J: TRBJ1-1
V: TRBV15
D: TRBD1
CDR3: CATSRVFRGRGTEAFF
DNA: TGTGCCACCAGCAGAGTGTTCAGGGGGCGCGGGACTGAAGCTTTCTTT

size: .
J: TRBJ2-1
V: TRBV6-5
D: TRBD1
CDR3: CASSYQGQGAYNEQFF
DNA: TGTGCCAGCAGTTACCAGGGGCAGGGGGCTTACAATGAGCAGTTCTTC

size: .
J: TRBJ1-2
V: TRBV4-3
D: .
CDR3: CASSQDRGVYGYTF
DNA: TGCGCCAGCAGCCAGGATAGAGGGGTCTATGGCTACACCTTC

size: .
J: TRBJ1-2
V: TRBV28
D: TRBD1
CDR3: CASSSGLRDRGNYGYTF
DNA: TGTGCCAGCAGTTCCGGTCTCCGGGACAGGGGGAACTATGGCTACACCTTC

size: .
J: TRBJ1-1
V: TRBV27
D: .
CDR3: CASSSVNTEAFF
DNA: TGTGCCAGCAGTTCGGTGAACACTGAAGCTTTCTTT

size: .
J: TRBJ2-7
V: TRBV9
D: TRBD2
CDR3: CASSVGGLAEFYEQYF
DNA: TGTGCCAGCAGCGTAGGCGGCCTAGCGGAGTTCTACGAGCAGTACTTC

size: .
J: TRBJ2-7
V: TRBV5-1
D: TRBD2
CDR3: CASSPTHGVAGAYEQYF
DNA: TGCGCCAGCAGCCCCACTCACGGGGTAGCGGGGGCCTACGAGCAGTACTTC

size: .
J: TRBJ2-1
V: TRBV7-2
D: TRBD2
CDR3: CASSLVGPGLATHEQFF
DNA: TGTGCCAGCAGCTTAGTAGGGCCGGGACTAGCGACCCATGAGCAGTTCTTC

size: .
J: TRBJ2-4
V: TRBV19
D: .
CDR3: CASSPPDWDIQYF
DNA: TGTGCCAGTAGCCCCCCTGATTGGGACATTCAGTACTTC

size: .
J: TRBJ1-3
V: TRBV5-4
D: .
CDR3: CASSPGPKEVGNTIYF
DNA: TGTGCCAGCAGCCCGGGACCAAAAGAAGTTGGAAACACCATATATTTT

size: .
J: TRBJ2-2
V: TRBV5-1
D: .
CDR3: CASSLIPGTTTGELFF
DNA: TGCGCCAGCAGCTTAATCCCCGGGACAACCACCGGGGAGCTGTTTTTT

size: .
J: TRBJ2-5
V: TRBV10-3
D: .
CDR3: CAISDPQGQETQYF
DNA: TGTGCCATCAGTGACCCACAGGGCCAAGAGACCCAGTACTTC

size: .
J: TRBJ1-1
V: TRBV14
D: .
CDR3: CASSQVMGTEAFF
DNA: TGTGCCAGCAGCCAAGTAATGGGAACTGAAGCTTTCTTT

size: .
J: TRBJ2-7
V: TRBV10-2
D: .
CDR3: CASRKGSHPSYEQYF
DNA: TGCGCCAGCAGAAAGGGTTCCCACCCTTCCTACGAGCAGTACTTC

size: .
J: TRBJ1-5
V: TRBV19
D: .
CDR3: CASSIDKGVGGSFNQPQHF
DNA: TGTGCCAGTAGTATAGATAAAGGTGTAGGGGGGTCTTTCAATCAGCCCCAGCATTTT

size: .
J: TRBJ2-1
V: TRBV19
D: .
CDR3: CASTRRRQEGTYNEQFF
DNA: TGTGCCAGTACTAGACGGCGACAGGAGGGTACCTACAATGAGCAGTTCTTC

size: .
J: TRBJ2-2
V: TRBV7-3
D: .
CDR3: CASSLRGQGGELFF
DNA: TGTGCCAGCAGCTTACGCGGGCAGGGCGGGGAGCTGTTTTTT

size: .
J: TRBJ2-7
V: TRBV11-2
D: TRBD2
CDR3: CASSLWSSGSYEQYF
DNA: TGTGCCAGCAGCTTATGGTCTAGCGGATCCTACGAGCAGTACTTC

size: .
J: TRBJ2-7
V: TRBV7-2
D: TRBD1
CDR3: CASSTRQGIYEQYF
DNA: TGTGCCAGCAGCACCCGACAGGGGATCTACGAGCAGTACTTC

size: .
J: TRBJ2-7
V: TRBV28
D: .
CDR3: CASSSTQFEQYF
DNA: TGTGCCAGCAGTTCCACACAGTTCGAGCAGTACTTC

size: .
J: TRBJ2-1
V: TRBV6-5
D: TRBD2
CDR3: CASSYFRGSAYNEQFF
DNA: TGTGCCAGCAGTTACTTCCGCGGGAGTGCCTACAATGAGCAGTTCTTC

size: .
J: TRBJ1-4
V: TRBV5-1
D: .
CDR3: CASSLEAGTNEKLFF
DNA: TGCGCCAGCAGCTTGGAGGCAGGGACTAATGAAAAACTGTTTTTT

size: .
J: TRBJ2-6
V: TRBV5-1
D: .
CDR3: CASSPTASGANVLTF
DNA: TGCGCCAGCAGCCCGACGGCCTCTGGGGCCAACGTCCTGACTTTC